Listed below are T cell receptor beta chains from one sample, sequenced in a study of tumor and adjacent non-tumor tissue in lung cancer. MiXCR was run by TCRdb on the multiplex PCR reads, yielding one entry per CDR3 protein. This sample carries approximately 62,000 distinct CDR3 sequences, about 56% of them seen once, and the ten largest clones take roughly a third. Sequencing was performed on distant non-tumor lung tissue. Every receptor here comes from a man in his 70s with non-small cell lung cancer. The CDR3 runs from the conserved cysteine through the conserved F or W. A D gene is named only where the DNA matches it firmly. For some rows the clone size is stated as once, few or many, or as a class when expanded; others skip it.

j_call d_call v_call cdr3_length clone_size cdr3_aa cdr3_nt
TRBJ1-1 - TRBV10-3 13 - CATCETANTEAFF TGTGCCACCTGTGAGACAGCGAACACTGAAGCTTTCTTT
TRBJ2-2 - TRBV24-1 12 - CATQEPTGELFF TGTGCCACCCAAGAACCCACCGGGGAGCTGTTTTTT
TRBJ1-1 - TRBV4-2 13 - CASNYDGDTEAFF TGTGCCAGCAACTACGACGGGGACACTGAAGCTTTTTTT
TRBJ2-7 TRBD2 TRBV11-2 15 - CASGPIPGLEIEQYF TGTGCCAGCGGCCCCATTCCGGGACTAGAGATCGAGCAGTACTTC
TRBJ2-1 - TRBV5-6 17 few CASSLLRSGRNYNEQLF TGTGCCAGCAGCTTACTAAGAAGCGGCCGGAACTACAATGAGCAGCTCTTC
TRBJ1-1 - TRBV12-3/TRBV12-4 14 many CASSLYSNRVEAFF TGTGCCAGCAGTTTATACTCGAATCGAGTGGAAGCTTTCTTT
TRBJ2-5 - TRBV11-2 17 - CASRPYRGTAYQETQYF TGTGCCAGCAGACCCTACCGCGGGACCGCCTACCAAGAGACCCAGTACTTC
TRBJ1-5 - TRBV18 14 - CASSPRGGNQPQHF TGTGCCAGCTCACCGCGGGGAGGGAACCAGCCCCAGCATTTT
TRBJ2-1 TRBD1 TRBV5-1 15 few CASSLGQGAGNEQFF TGCGCCAGCAGCTTGGGACAGGGGGCTGGAAATGAGCAGTTCTTC
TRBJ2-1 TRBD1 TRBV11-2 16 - CASSFCKGQGYNEQFF TGTGCCAGCAGCTTCTGTAAGGGACAGGGCTATAATGAGCAGTTCTTC
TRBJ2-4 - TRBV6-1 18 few CASSEARGAGGARNIQYF TGTGCCAGCAGTGAAGCTCGGGGGGCAGGGGGCGCGAGAAACATTCAGTACTTC
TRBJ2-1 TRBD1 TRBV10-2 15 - CASSDMTGGYNEQFF TGCGCCAGCAGTGACATGACAGGGGGCTACAATGAGCAGTTCTTC
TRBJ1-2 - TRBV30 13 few CAWSLQGNYGYTF TGTGCCTGGAGCCTACAGGGAAACTATGGCTACACCTTC